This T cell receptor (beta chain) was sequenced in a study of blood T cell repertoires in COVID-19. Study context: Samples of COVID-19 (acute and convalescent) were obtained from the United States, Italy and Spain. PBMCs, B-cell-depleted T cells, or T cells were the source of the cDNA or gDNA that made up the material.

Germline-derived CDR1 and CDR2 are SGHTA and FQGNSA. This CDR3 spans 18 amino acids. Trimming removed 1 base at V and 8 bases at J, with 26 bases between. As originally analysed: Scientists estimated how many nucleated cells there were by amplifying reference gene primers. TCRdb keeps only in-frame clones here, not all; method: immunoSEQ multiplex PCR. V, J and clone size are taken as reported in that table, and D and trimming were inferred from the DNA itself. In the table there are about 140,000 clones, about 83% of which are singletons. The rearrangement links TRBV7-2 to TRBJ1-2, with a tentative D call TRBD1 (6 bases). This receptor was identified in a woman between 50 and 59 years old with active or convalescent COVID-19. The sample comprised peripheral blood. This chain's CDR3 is CASSLGAASRDTASGYTF. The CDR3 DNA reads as TGTGCCAGCAGCTTAGGGGCCGCCTCCCGGGACACCGCATCCGGCTACACCTTC.